A selection of T cell receptor beta chains follows, all from one sample in a study of blood T cells in healthy people across ages. TCRdb analysed the 5' RACE reads with MiXCR anew, one entry per CDR3 protein. The sample records hundreds of thousands of distinct CDR3 sequences, about 44% being singletons. The sample consisted of blood. These receptors originate from a man in his thirties or forties in good health. Both conserved end residues are part of each CDR3. The D gene is left open where the match is weak. Clone size is not always given. Where it is, it says once, few, many or a class for expanded clones.

abundance	d_gene	v_gene	j_gene	CDR3aa	CDR3nt
-	-	TRBV4-2	TRBJ1-2	CASSQDEVGGYTF	TGTGCCAGCAGCCAAGACGAAGTGGGTGGCTACACCTTC
many	TRBD1	TRBV29-1	TRBJ2-7	CSVGQGGGGEYF	TGCAGCGTTGGACAGGGTGGAGGCGGCGAGTACTTC
-	TRBD2	TRBV10-3	TRBJ2-4	CAISGSGEGTIQYF	TGTGCCATCAGTGGTTCCGGGGAGGGAACCATTCAGTACTTC
-	-	TRBV20-1	TRBJ1-2	CSLGGQNLYGYTF	TGCAGTCTCGGGGGCCAGAACCTATATGGCTACACCTTC
-	-	TRBV6-5	TRBJ2-1	CASSYGRGYNEQFF	TGTGCCAGCAGTTATGGACGGGGCTACAATGAGCAGTTCTTC
-	-	TRBV4-3	TRBJ1-1	CASSQDRTDLNTEAFF	TGCGCCAGCAGCCAAGATCGGACAGACCTGAACACTGAAGCTTTCTTT
-	TRBD1	TRBV5-5	TRBJ2-5	CASSFLGGFEDAQYF	TGTGCCAGCAGCTTTTTAGGGGGCTTCGAGGACGCGCAGTACTTC
few	-	TRBV11-2	TRBJ1-2	CASSLDPGHYGYTF	TGTGCCAGCAGCTTAGATCCAGGGCACTATGGCTACACCTTC
-	TRBD2	TRBV4-1	TRBJ2-1	CASSQDQASGGYNEQFF	TGCGCCAGCAGCCAAGATCAAGCTAGCGGGGGCTACAATGAGCAGTTCTTC
-	TRBD2	TRBV20-1	TRBJ2-3	CSAQRGTDTQYF	TGCAGTGCACAGCGGGGGACAGATACGCAGTATTTT
many	TRBD2	TRBV4-2	TRBJ2-1	CASSQDRAGGALSNEQFF	TGTGCCAGCAGCCAAGATCGAGCCGGGGGGGCCCTTAGTAATGAGCAGTTCTTC
-	-	TRBV5-1	TRBJ2-1	CASSSRDGAANEQFF	TGCGCCAGCAGCTCGCGGGACGGAGCCGCGAATGAGCAGTTCTTC
-	TRBD1	TRBV28	TRBJ1-6	CASSLNRQGGWNSPLHF	TGTGCCAGCAGTCTCAACCGACAGGGGGGATGGAATTCACCCCTCCACTTT
few	-	TRBV20-1	TRBJ2-5	CSASDYLQETQYF	TGCAGTGCTAGCGACTACCTGCAAGAGACCCAGTACTTC
-	-	TRBV12-3/TRBV12-4	TRBJ1-1	CASTRGGGNTEAFF	TGTGCCAGCACCAGGGGCGGGGGGAACACTGAAGCTTTCTTT
-	TRBD1	TRBV27	TRBJ2-7	CASRSGGGYEQYF	TGTGCCAGCAGATCAGGGGGTGGATACGAGCAGTACTTC
-	TRBD2	TRBV9	TRBJ2-1	CASSLHPSGGNNEQFF	TGTGCCAGCAGCTTACACCCTAGCGGGGGAAACAATGAGCAGTTCTTC
-	TRBD1	TRBV3-1	TRBJ1-5	CASSPSPGTGAERDSNRPQHF	TGTGCCAGCAGCCCCTCACCCGGGACAGGGGCCGAACGCGATAGCAATCGGCCCCAGCATTTT
-	TRBD1	TRBV4-2	TRBJ1-5	CASSQDWKGANQPQHF	TGTGCCAGCAGCCAAGATTGGAAGGGGGCCAATCAGCCCCAGCATTTT
many	-	TRBV11-2	TRBJ2-7	CASSLQRQPIYEQYF	TGTGCCAGCAGCTTACAGCGGCAGCCGATCTACGAGCAGTACTTC
-	-	TRBV4-3	TRBJ1-5	CASSIGRLGQPQHF	TGCGCCAGCAGCATCGGACGGCTTGGTCAGCCCCAGCATTTT
-	TRBD2	TRBV9	TRBJ2-5	CASSALSGGETQYF	TGTGCCAGCAGCGCCCTGAGCGGGGGTGAGACCCAGTACTTC
-	TRBD1	TRBV28	TRBJ2-7	CASSNTGGEQYF	TGTGCCAGCAGTAACACAGGGGGCGAGCAGTACTTC
-	-	TRBV5-5	TRBJ2-7	CASSLIQQVPYEQYF	TGTGCCAGCAGCTTGATCCAGCAGGTACCCTACGAGCAGTACTTC
few	-	TRBV7-2	TRBJ2-3	CASSPGGTQDTRYF	TGTGCCAGCAGCCCCGGGGGTACACAAGATACGCGGTATTTT
few	-	TRBV10-3	TRBJ2-1	CAISRDPTGHNEQFF	TGTGCCATCAGTCGCGACCCGACTGGTCACAATGAGCAGTTCTTC
few	-	TRBV29-1	TRBJ2-7	CSVEPVDGYAEQYF	TGCAGCGTCGAGCCGGTGGACGGTTACGCCGAGCAGTACTTC